The clone carrying this T cell receptor (beta chain) was seen a handful of times. The sample originates from a study of blood T cell repertoires in COVID-19. The authors' processing: Quantification of nucleated cells was approximated via reference gene primer amplification. Clones were read by immunoSEQ multiplex PCR, and TCRdb kept only the in-frame ones, dropping some. For V, J and clone size, that table is used; D and trimming come from the DNA. The sample has approximately 120,000 clones, approximately 71% seen once. The CDR3 loop spans 16 amino acids. J was trimmed by 0 bases and V by 1 base; bases with no gene match: 3. Germline loops: CDR1 SGDLS, CDR2 YYNGEE.

The receptor was derived from a woman aged 70 to 79 with acute or convalescent COVID-19. The source material was peripheral blood. The J gene is TRBJ2-3, the V gene TRBV9, with 9 nucleotides matching TRBD1. DNA for the CDR3: TGTGCCAGCAGCGTACTACAGGGGGCTAGCACAGATACGCAGTATTTT. Protein product: CASSVLQGASTDTQYF.